The rows below give T cell receptor beta chains drawn from one sample of a study of T cell responses to AZD1222 COVID-19 vaccine. Sequenced by immunoSEQ multiplex PCR; TCRdb stores in-frame clones only, minus some. The sample lists about 92,000 clones; 75% to 90% were seen once. The sequenced sample was peripheral blood, obtained on day 0 of AZD1222 vaccination. Receptors originate from an adult in good health. The conserved cysteine and the conserved F or W are not part of the CDR3 here. The D gene is left open where the match is weak. A row's size may be missing; if present it is once, few, many or a size class.

j_gene	v_gene	abundance	d_gene	CDR3aa
TRBJ2-1	TRBV6-5	once	NA	ARGGGGDEQF
TRBJ1-5	TRBV6-1	NA	NA	ASSEVGGQQPQH
TRBJ2-5	TRBV3-1/TRBV3-2	NA	TRBD1	ASSYRTGLKTQY
TRBJ2-5	TRBV24-1	NA	NA	ATSDLRAGETQY
TRBJ2-6	TRBV7-6	once	NA	ASSLTISGANVLT
TRBJ2-4	TRBV6-2/TRBV6-3	NA	NA	ASNYNLQGPKNIQY
TRBJ1-5	TRBV7-2	NA	NA	ASSLVRDNQPQH
TRBJ1-6	TRBV19	NA	NA	ASKTDTNSPLH
TRBJ2-2	TRBV4-2	NA	NA	ASSQDSGTPNTGELF
TRBJ2-7	TRBV14	NA	NA	ASSPARVEQY